This passage covers 25 T cell receptor beta chains from one sample sequenced in a study of cytomegalovirus exposure and HLA in healthy donors. The PCR used 60 Vbeta and 13 Jbeta primers. The method was immunoSEQ multiplex PCR; TCRdb's version includes in-frame clones alone and lacks a portion of them. The sample records 180,000 or so clones, less than 90% being singletons. Material: PBMCs. The origin of the receptors is a girl between 10 and 17 years old in good health and CMV-seropositive.

This clone has just a few counts. The chain joins TRBV7-9 to TRBJ2-4, with TRBD1 identical over 8 bases. V trimming: 4 bases; J trimming: 6 bases; junction bases outside the gene matches: 5. Germline CDR1 reads SEHNR; CDR2 reads FQNEAQ (reference sequence). CDR3 length: 14 amino acids. The DNA for the CDR3 is TGTGCCAGCAGCTCCGACAGGGGAGGAAACATTCAGTACTTC. Its protein is CASSSDRGGNIQYF.

On this clone: The sample has other DNA sequences that encode this CDR3 too. The V call is TRBV13, the J call TRBJ2-7; a weak D match, TRBD2 (6 bases). The CDR3 length is 13 residues. V was clipped by 5 bases and J by 5 bases, with 13 bases between them. CDR1 and CDR2 from the germline V gene are PRHDT and FYEKMQ (reference sequence). The chain's CDR3 is CASSPPSVHEQYF. CDR3 bases: TGTGCCAGCAGCCCCCCTAGCGTGCACGAGCAGTACTTC.

The chain has TRBV11-2 and TRBJ2-3, with 14 bases lining up with TRBD2. The V segment lost 5 bases and the J segment 10 bases; nucleotides outside the gene matches: 8. This CDR3 region has 15 residues. From germline, CDR1 is SGHAT and CDR2 FQNNGV. The CDR3 reads CASSMTSGRADAQYF. In DNA form, the CDR3 reads TGTGCCAGCAGCATGACTAGCGGGAGGGCCGATGCGCAGTATTTT. Full variable domain (remainder filled in from reference TRBV11-2 and TRBJ2-3): EAGVAQSPRYKIIEKRQSVAFWCNPISGHATLYWYQQILGQGPKLLIQFQNNGVVDDSQLPKDRFSAERLKGVDSTLKIQPAKLEDSAVYLCASSMTSGRADAQYFGPGTRLTVL.

The chain joins TRBV11-2 to TRBJ1-1; 9 positions match TRBD1. V shed 4 bases and J 6 bases; nucleotides not matched to a gene: 3. This CDR3 contains 13 residues. Germline V gives CDR1 SGHAT, CDR2 FQNNGV. CDR3 in DNA: TGTGCCAGCAGCTGGACAGGGGAAGCTGAAGCTTTCTTT. Translated, it gives CASSWTGEAEAFF.

This chain links TRBV19 with TRBJ2-1; D perhaps matches TRBD1 (6 bases). Trimming shortened V by 5 bases and J by 12 bases, and 17 bases separated the two germline ends. The CDR3 totals 13 residues. The germline V gene encodes CDR1 LNHDA and CDR2 SQIVND (reference sequence). CDR3 sequence reads: CASSPGHRGWQFF. CDR3 in DNA: TGTGCCAGTAGTCCGGGACATAGAGGATGGCAGTTCTTC.

This sequence joins TRBV30 and TRBJ1-2, with 9 nucleotides matching TRBD1. The CDR3 covers 12 residues. J was trimmed by 2 bases and V by 7 bases; bases with no gene match: 2. CDR1 GTSNPN and CDR2 SVGIG come from the germline V gene (reference sequence). DNA of the CDR3: TGTGCCTATGACAGGGGGAACTATGGCTACACCTTC. This sequence encodes CAYDRGNYGYTF.

The J gene is TRBJ2-1, the V gene TRBV6-5, with TRBD2 matching 7 bases. Losses at the gene ends were 8 bases for V and 6 bases for J; bases not matched to a gene: 1. The CDR3 has 11 amino acids. Per the germline V gene, CDR1 is MNHEY and CDR2 is SVGAGI. CDR3 coding DNA: TGTGCCAGCGGGAGGGCCAATGAGCAGTTCTTC. As protein: CASGRANEQFF.

The J gene is TRBJ1-2, the V gene TRBV11-2; 9 bases agree with TRBD1. The trim removed 5 bases at V and 4 bases at J, leaving 8 bases unmatched. Germline loops: CDR1 SGHAT, CDR2 FQNNGV. The CDR3 sequence is 15 residues long. CDR3 nucleotide sequence: TGTGCCAGCAGCACCGAGACAGGGGGGGGCTATGGCTACACCTTC. Translation: CASSTETGGGYGYTF.

V is TRBV5-1 and J is TRBJ2-7; TRBD1 agrees at 9 bases. The CDR3 is 16 residues long. V lost 3 bases to trimming and J lost 0 bases; unmatched junction nucleotides: 7. Germline assignment: CDR1 SGHRS and CDR2 YFSETQ. CDR3 nucleotides: TGCGCCAGCAGCTCATACGACAGGGGGACCTCCTACGAGCAGTACTTC. Encoded protein: CASSSYDRGTSYEQYF.

The chain uses TRBV6-5 and TRBJ1-3; D gene ambiguous. V shed 0 bases and J shed 4 bases, with 13 bases lying between them. The CDR3 loop spans 16 amino acids. CDR1 is MNHEY, CDR2 SVGAGI, per germline. CDR3 DNA sequence: TGTGCCAGCAGTTACTCGATGATAGCAGAAGGAAACACCATATATTTT. Residues: CASSYSMIAEGNTIYF.

In this sample, this clone turned up once. The chain employs TRBV5-1 and TRBJ1-5; D is perhaps TRBD1 (5 bases). CDR1 and CDR2 (germline): SGHRS, YFSETQ. The CDR3 runs 14 residues. The germline V and J ends were trimmed by 1 base and 4 bases, with 9 bases remaining between them. CDR3 coding DNA: TGCGCCAGCAGCTTGAGTGCAGGGAATCAGCCCCAGCATTTT. It codes for CASSLSAGNQPQHF.

This rearrangement joins TRBV18 to TRBJ2-5, with D uncertain. The V and J ends lost 2 bases and 2 bases respectively, with 6 bases between them. The germline V gene has CDR1 KGHSH and CDR2 LQKENI. The CDR3 is 13 residues long. The CDR3 here is CASSPIHQETQYF. CDR3 bases: TGTGCCAGCTCACCAATTCATCAAGAGACCCAGTACTTC.

This rearrangement joins TRBV18 to TRBJ2-1; 7 bases map to TRBD1. After removal of 3 bases from V and 6 bases from J, the junction contained 2 bases not matched to a gene. CDR3 length equals 13 residues. The V gene's germline CDR1 is KGHSH and CDR2 LQKENI. CDR3 amino acids: CASSPGQVNEQFF. As DNA, the CDR3 is TGTGCCAGCTCACCCGGACAGGTCAATGAGCAGTTCTTC.

The chain has TRBV18 and TRBJ2-7, with 10 bases aligning to TRBD1. Germline V gene lookup returns CDR1 KGHSH and CDR2 LQKENI. V was pared by 0 bases and J by 2 bases, with 4 bases of the junction left unmatched. The CDR3 extends over 16 amino acids. CDR3 amino acids: CASSPPGQGDAYEQYF. Written as DNA, the CDR3 is TGTGCCAGCTCACCACCAGGACAGGGGGACGCCTACGAGCAGTACTTC.

This clone occurred a few times. The chain uses TRBV27 and TRBJ2-7; the D gene is possibly TRBD1 (5 bases). Between the trimmed V and J ends, which lost 8 bases and 7 bases, there was a span of 9 bases. Per the germline V gene, CDR1 is MNHEY and CDR2 is SMNVEV (reference sequence). The CDR3 runs 10 residues. CDR3 sequence: CASSSGEQYF. In nucleotides, the CDR3 is TGTGCCAGCTCTTCAGGGGAGCAGTACTTC.

The V gene is TRBV7-2, the J gene TRBJ2-1, with D possibly being TRBD2 (6 bases). CDR1 SGHTA and CDR2 FQGNSA come from the germline V gene. Trimming shortened V by 1 base and J by 6 bases, and 13 bases separated the two germline ends. The CDR3 is made up of 15 amino acids. CDR3 nucleotide sequence: TGTGCCAGCAGCTTAGAAATCGGGGGTTCCAATGAGCAGTTCTTC. It codes for CASSLEIGGSNEQFF.

The chain recombines TRBV7-9 with TRBJ1-1; D perhaps matches TRBD1 (6 bases). The CDR3 runs to 15 residues. Germline-derived CDR1 and CDR2 are SEHNR and FQNEAQ (reference sequence). Trimming left V 3 bases short and J 4 bases short, with 15 bases between. The CDR3 here is CASSLSGAGITEAFF. The CDR3 bases are TGTGCCAGCAGCTTGTCAGGGGCAGGGATCACTGAAGCTTTCTTT.

The J gene is TRBJ1-2, the V gene TRBV5-6; the match to TRBD1 covers 9 bases. The germline V gene has CDR1 SGHDT and CDR2 YYEEEE. Trimming at V came to 2 bases and at J to 4 bases, leaving 6 bases not matched to a gene. This CDR3 spans 15 amino acids. The CDR3 nucleotides read TGTGCCAGCAGCTTCGGGGACAGGGAGACCTATGGCTACACCTTC. Translating gives CASSFGDRETYGYTF.

This clone showed up just once. The J gene is TRBJ2-7, the V gene TRBV5-1; TRBD2 might be the D (5 bases). The V gene lost 0 bases and the J gene lost 0 bases, with 22 bases spanning the gap. Germline CDR1 is SGHRS and CDR2 is YFSETQ. CDR3 size: 19 residues. The DNA of the CDR3 is TGCGCCAGCAGCTTGGTGTCGAATGTCGGGGTCTCGAGCTCCTACGAGCAGTACTTC. Translation gives CASSLVSNVGVSSSYEQYF.

The sample holds one count of this clone. The genes are TRBV27 and TRBJ1-1; D is ambiguous. The CDR3 contains 14 residues. In germline, CDR1 is MNHEY, CDR2 SMNVEV (reference sequence). Trimming stripped 2 bases from V and 3 bases from J, with 10 bases between. The chain's CDR3 is CASSLDGLYTEAFF. The CDR3, as DNA: TGTGCCAGCAGTTTAGACGGACTGTACACTGAAGCTTTCTTT.

V usage is TRBV5-6 and J usage is TRBJ2-5, with D hard to call. V was cut by 5 bases and J by 4 bases, with 18 bases left in between. CDR3 length: 15 residues. Germline assignment: CDR1 SGHDT and CDR2 YYEEEE. Here the CDR3 DNA reads TGTGCCAGCAGTAGAGGTGTAGTGCCGGGAGAGACCCAGTACTTC. It encodes CASSRGVVPGETQYF.

V and J are TRBV5-4 and TRBJ2-7, with TRBD2 matching 9 bases. Germline CDR1 and CDR2: SGHNT and YYREEE (reference sequence). Trimming removed 0 bases from V and 1 base from J; junction bases left unmatched: 2. CDR3 length equals 15 residues. The chain's CDR3 is CASSLASGTSYEQYF. The DNA of the CDR3 is TGTGCCAGCAGCTTGGCTAGCGGGACGTCCTACGAGCAGTACTTC.

V gene TRBV4-2 combines with J gene TRBJ2-2, with 9 bases fitting TRBD2. With V trimmed by 0 bases and J by 5 bases, 7 bases remained unmatched. CDR1 and CDR2 from the germline V gene are LGHNA and YNFKEQ. This CDR3 region has 17 residues. CDR3 nucleotide sequence: TGTGCCAGCAGCCAAGAATCGGCGACTAGCGGTACCGGGGAGCTGTTTTTT. Its protein is CASSQESATSGTGELFF.

This sequence joins TRBV7-3 and TRBJ2-1; 10 bases agree with TRBD2. The V segment lost 6 bases and the J segment 0 bases; nucleotides outside the gene matches: 2. The length of the CDR3 is 15 residues. Germline V CDR1 and CDR2: SGHTA, FQGTGA. CDR3 coding DNA: TGTGCCAGCAGTAGACTAGCGGGCTCCTACAATGAGCAGTTCTTC. Translated: CASSRLAGSYNEQFF.

This clone was counted once. The chain is built from TRBV5-1 and TRBJ1-1; D unresolved. This CDR3 has 12 residues. Germline CDR1 reads SGHRS; CDR2 reads YFSETQ. The V gene lost 7 bases and the J gene lost 3 bases, with 10 bases spanning the gap. The CDR3 loop reads CASVGVDTEAFF. CDR3 DNA sequence: TGCGCCAGCGTCGGGGTTGACACTGAAGCTTTCTTT.